The 29 T cell receptor beta chains below all came from one sample that was sequenced in a study of T cell responses to AZD1222 COVID-19 vaccine. Only in-frame clones appear in the TCRdb table, and some are missing; sequencing was by immunoSEQ multiplex PCR. Of about 75,000 clones listed, around 88% are singletons. This specimen consisted of peripheral blood, obtained 28 days after the second dose of the MenACWY control vaccine. All receptors come from an adult who received the MenACWY meningococcal vaccine as a control.

This clone was detected only once. The chain has TRBV6-1 and TRBJ2-1, with D hard to call. Per the germline V gene, CDR1 is MNHNS and CDR2 is SASEGT. Trimming took off 3 bases at V and 5 bases at J, with 14 bases between the two ends. The CDR3 sequence is 15 residues long. The CDR3 DNA follows: TGTGCCAGCAGTGACAGACTCGAGGCCCACAATGAGCAGTTCTTC. It codes for CASSDRLEAHNEQFF.

This clone came up a few times. The chain recombines TRBV5-6 with TRBJ1-1, with D perhaps matching TRBD1 (5 bases). The V end lost 0 bases, the J end lost 8 bases, and 8 bases lay between the germline ends. Germline V gene sequence: CDR1 SGHDT, CDR2 YYEEEE. CDR3 length equals 12 residues. The CDR3 DNA reads TGTGCCAGCAGCTTGGGCCGGGGGGAAGCTTTCTTT. It specifies CASSLGRGEAFF.

CDR3 amino acids: CASSRDSREGNEQFF. The CDR3 region has the DNA TGCGCCAGCAGCCGGGACTCGAGAGAGGGGAATGAGCAGTTCTTC. The chain uses TRBV5-1 and TRBJ2-1, with D possibly matching TRBD2 (6 bases). The CDR3 consists of 15 residues. Trimming cost V 4 bases and J 7 bases, with 18 bases left between them. Germline CDR1 is SGHRS and CDR2 is YFSETQ.

The rearrangement joins TRBV25-1 to TRBJ1-5; a possible D gene is TRBD1 (5 bases). Trimming shortened V by 4 bases and J by 6 bases, and 22 bases separated the two germline ends. The germline V gene encodes CDR1 MGHDK and CDR2 SYGVNS. The CDR3 covers 17 residues. The DNA of the CDR3 is TGTGCCAGCAGTGGTGACAGCCTAGACCGGTGGGCTCAGCCCCAGCATTTT. It yields the protein CASSGDSLDRWAQPQHF.

The chain carries TRBV7-9 and TRBJ1-5; D may be TRBD1 (5 bases). Trimming removed 1 base at V and 4 bases at J, with 8 bases between. The CDR3 runs to 14 residues. Germline values: CDR1 SEHNR, CDR2 FQNEAQ (reference sequence). CDR3 sequence reads: CASSLDRTNQPQHF. The CDR3 DNA sequence: TGTGCCAGCAGCTTAGACAGGACGAATCAGCCCCAGCATTTT.

This rearrangement joins TRBV5-1 to TRBJ2-1; 11 positions match TRBD2. Trimming removed 3 bases from V and 6 bases from J; junction bases left unmatched: 5. This CDR3 has 15 amino acids. CDR1 and CDR2 (germline): SGHRS, YFSETQ. The CDR3 coding sequence is TGCGCCAGCAGCTATTCTAGCGGGGGGTCCAATGAGCAGTTCTTC. Protein sequence: CASSYSSGGSNEQFF.

This chain joins TRBV4-3 and TRBJ2-7; 8 bases are shared with TRBD1. Trimming cost V 3 bases and J 3 bases; bases outside gene matches: 10. CDR1 LGHNA and CDR2 YSLEER come from the germline V gene. The CDR3 is 16 residues long. The CDR3 sequence is CASSQAHNTGGYEQYF. CDR3 sequence (DNA): TGCGCCAGCAGCCAGGCGCACAACACAGGGGGCTACGAGCAGTACTTC.

The chain joins TRBV6-5 to TRBJ1-2; D is possibly TRBD1 (6 bases). The V gene lost 6 bases and the J gene lost 5 bases, with 13 bases spanning the gap. Germline assignment: CDR1 MNHEY and CDR2 SVGAGI. The CDR3 runs to 13 residues. CDR3 in amino acids: CASRSSGEYGYTF. DNA of the CDR3: TGTGCCAGCAGATCATCAGGGGAATATGGCTACACCTTC.

The genes are TRBV2 and TRBJ2-1; 14 nucleotides align to TRBD2. Germline V lookup: CDR1 SNHLY, CDR2 FYNNEI. The CDR3 sequence is 17 residues long. Germline trimming cut 7 bases from V and 9 bases from J; bases unmatched to any gene: 14. Here the CDR3 DNA reads TGTGCCAGCACCGCCACCGGGACTAGCGGGGGAAACGGTGAGCAGTTCTTC. Translation gives CASTATGTSGGNGEQFF.

The CDR3 sequence is CASSLRGSPLHF. CDR3 bases: TGTGCCAGCAGTCTCCGGGGTTCACCCCTCCACTTT. The chain carries TRBV2 and TRBJ1-6; D not resolved. The ends were cut back, 5 bases at V and 9 bases at J, with 8 bases in the middle. This CDR3 comprises 12 residues. Germline V lookup: CDR1 SNHLY, CDR2 FYNNEI. Complete variable domain (other parts from reference TRBV2 and TRBJ1-6): EPEVTQTPSHQVTQMGQEVILRCVPISNHLYFYWYRQILGQKVEFLVSFYNNEISEKSEIFDDQFSVERPDGSNFTLKIRSTKLEDSAMYFCASSLRGSPLHFGNGTRLTVT.

J is TRBJ1-1 and V is TRBV19; 9 bases align to TRBD1. Germline V gene lookup returns CDR1 LNHDA and CDR2 SQIVND (reference sequence). Losses at the gene ends were 10 bases for V and 3 bases for J; bases not matched to a gene: 3. There are 12 residues in the CDR3. CDR3: CATGDRDTEAFF. The CDR3 coding sequence is TGTGCCACCGGGGACAGGGACACTGAAGCTTTCTTT. Complete variable domain (other parts from reference TRBV19 and TRBJ1-1): DGGITQSPKYLFRKEGQNVTLSCEQNLNHDAMYWYRQDPGQGLRLIYYSQIVNDFQKGDIAEGYSVSREKKESFPLTVTSAQKNPTAFYLCATGDRDTEAFFGQGTRLTVV.

The chain joins TRBV2 to TRBJ2-5; D uncertain. In germline, CDR1 is SNHLY, CDR2 FYNNEI. The CDR3 has 13 amino acids. V gave up 1 base and J gave up 5 bases, with 8 bases separating them. Here the CDR3 DNA reads TGTGCCAGCAGTGAAGGGCAGAGGGAGACCCAGTACTTC. Encoded protein: CASSEGQRETQYF. Full variable domain (remainder filled in from reference TRBV2 and TRBJ2-5): EPEVTQTPSHQVTQMGQEVILRCVPISNHLYFYWYRQILGQKVEFLVSFYNNEISEKSEIFDDQFSVERPDGSNFTLKIRSTKLEDSAMYFCASSEGQRETQYFGPGTRLLVL.

This clone showed up just a few times. This sequence joins TRBV2 and TRBJ2-3, with D tentatively TRBD1 (5 bases). V lost 10 bases and J 1 base, leaving 15 bases between the germline ends. The CDR3 is 14 amino acids. Germline CDR1 and CDR2: SNHLY and FYNNEI. CDR3 amino acids: CATCQGMGTDTQYF. The CDR3 coding sequence is TGTGCCACCTGTCAGGGAATGGGCACAGATACGCAGTATTTT.

V and J are TRBV7-9 and TRBJ1-1; D is unclear. Germline values: CDR1 SEHNR, CDR2 FQNEAQ (reference sequence). The CDR3 spans 13 residues. V was cut by 3 bases and J by 4 bases, with 9 bases left in between. The DNA of the CDR3 is TGTGCCAGCAGCTTGGAGGGATCCACTGAAGCTTTCTTT. Protein sequence: CASSLEGSTEAFF.

In regard to this clone: The same CDR3 arises from other DNA sequences in this sample as well. The chain joins TRBV3-1 (or the pseudogene TRBV3-2) to TRBJ2-7; D is unresolved. Germline assignment: CDR1 LGHDT and CDR2 YNNKEL (reference sequence). The V gene lost 1 base and the J gene lost 3 bases, with 4 bases spanning the gap. The CDR3 spans 12 residues. The CDR3 spells CASSQAVYEQYF. DNA for the CDR3: TGTGCCAGCAGCCAAGCGGTCTACGAGCAGTACTTC.

The chain is built from TRBV24-1 and TRBJ2-6; weak D call: TRBD2 (5 bases). The ends were cut back, 5 bases at V and 2 bases at J, with 18 bases in the middle. The length of the CDR3 is 18 residues. Germline V gene data show CDR1 as KGHDR and CDR2 as SFDVKD. CDR3 region: CATSVVLRVPAGANVLTF. Here the CDR3 DNA reads TGTGCCACCAGTGTTGTGTTGAGGGTACCGGCTGGGGCCAACGTCCTGACTTTC.

Turning to this clone: Other DNA sequences in the sample encode the same CDR3. The gene calls are TRBV18 and TRBJ1-5; no definite D call. This CDR3 has 12 amino acids. Trimming cost V 2 bases and J 5 bases, with 4 bases left between them. In germline, CDR1 is KGHSH, CDR2 LQKENI. The CDR3 nucleotides are TGTGCCAGCTCACCAGGCGATCAGCCCCAGCATTTT. Amino acids: CASSPGDQPQHF.

This chain joins TRBV27 and TRBJ1-4; D gene unclear. Germline V gene data show CDR1 as MNHEY and CDR2 as SMNVEV (reference sequence). Trimming stripped 3 bases from V and 8 bases from J, with 16 bases between. The CDR3 is made up of 15 amino acids. The CDR3 nucleotides are TGTGCCAGCAGTTTCTTATTCCAATCGGGGGAAAAACTGTTTTTT. It translates to CASSFLFQSGEKLFF.

The V gene is TRBV5-6, the J gene TRBJ1-1; D gene ambiguous. Per germline, CDR1 SGHDT and CDR2 YYEEEE. This CDR3 has 13 amino acids. The V end was cut by 0 bases, the J end by 3 bases, with 6 bases between. The CDR3 DNA is TGTGCCAGCAGCTTGGGCCTGCACACTGAAGCTTTCTTT. Amino acids: CASSLGLHTEAFF. Combining the CDR3 with reference TRBV5-6 and TRBJ1-1 gives the whole variable domain DAGVTQSPTHLIKTRGQQVTLRCSPKSGHDTVSWYQQALGQGPQFIFQYYEEEERQRGNFPDRFSGHQFPNYSSELNVNALLLGDSALYLCASSLGLHTEAFFGQGTRLTVV.

This clone showed up just once. The V gene is TRBV3-1 (or the pseudogene TRBV3-2), the J gene TRBJ1-4; D is ambiguous. CDR3 length: 12 amino acids. CDR1 and CDR2 (germline): LGHDT, YNNKEL (reference sequence). The ends were cut back, 1 base at V and 6 bases at J, with 3 bases in the middle. The CDR3 DNA is TGTGCCAGCAGCCAAGGGGATGAAAAACTGTTTTTT. Its translation is CASSQGDEKLFF.

CDR3 loop: CASSESVPPNTEAFF. The CDR3 DNA is TGTGCCAGCAGTGAATCTGTACCTCCGAACACTGAAGCTTTCTTT. The V and J genes are TRBV6-1 and TRBJ1-1, with unresolved D. The CDR3 consists of 15 residues. V lost 2 bases to trimming and J lost 1 base, with 11 bases between them. Germline loops: CDR1 MNHNS, CDR2 SASEGT.

The rearrangement uses TRBV14 and TRBJ2-1; D is perhaps TRBD1 (8 bases). This CDR3 contains 13 residues. The germline V and J ends were trimmed by 2 bases and 8 bases, with 10 bases remaining between them. Germline loops: CDR1 SGHDN, CDR2 FVKESK. The CDR3 loop is CASSQTGGDEQFF. The DNA of the CDR3 is TGTGCCAGCAGCCAAACAGGGGGGGATGAGCAGTTCTTC.

The chain couples TRBV7-8 to TRBJ1-5, with no clear D. Germline V CDR1 and CDR2: SGHVS, FQNEAQ. Between the trimmed V and J ends, which lost 5 bases and 6 bases, there was a span of 11 bases. The length of the CDR3 is 13 residues. The CDR3 sequence is CASSLTPFQPQHF. The CDR3 DNA sequence: TGTGCCAGCAGCCTGACCCCCTTTCAGCCCCAGCATTTT.

The rearrangement uses TRBV4-2 and TRBJ1-4; 11 positions match TRBD1. Germline CDR1 LGHNA, CDR2 YNFKEQ. J was trimmed by 2 bases and V by 3 bases; bases with no gene match: 2. CDR3 length: 16 residues. The CDR3 DNA is TGTGCCAGCAGCCAGGACAGGGGGCTTACTAATGAAAAACTGTTTTTT. Its protein is CASSQDRGLTNEKLFF.

The rearrangement joins TRBV27 to TRBJ2-5; D gene unclear. This CDR3 is 14 amino acids long. Trimming left V 5 bases short and J 0 bases short, with 10 bases between. Germline CDR1 reads MNHEY; CDR2 reads SMNVEV (reference sequence). This chain's CDR3 is CASSPTPYQETQYF. The CDR3 bases are TGTGCCAGCAGTCCTACACCGTACCAAGAGACCCAGTACTTC.

The chain recombines TRBV6-5 with TRBJ2-7, with 7 nucleotides matching TRBD1. V shed 8 bases and J 12 bases; nucleotides not matched to a gene: 19. The germline V gene has CDR1 MNHEY and CDR2 SVGAGI. The CDR3 extends over 14 amino acids. DNA for the CDR3: TGTGCCAGCGGACCCCGGGACAGCCCTTCTCGGGGGTACTTC. The encoded protein is CASGPRDSPSRGYF.

V is TRBV4-3 and J is TRBJ2-2; D possibly uses TRBD1 or TRBD2 (5 bases each). This CDR3 is 14 amino acids long. The V end lost 4 bases, the J end lost 6 bases, and 12 bases lay between the germline ends. CDR1 is LGHNA and CDR2 is YSLEER in the germline V gene. The CDR3 bases are TGCGCCAGCAGCCTTGTGGGGGTCTCCGGGGAGCTGTTTTTT. Its protein product is CASSLVGVSGELFF.

This clone was observed a single time. The chain uses TRBV5-1 and TRBJ2-1; tentatively, D is TRBD2 (6 bases). This CDR3 contains 15 residues. Between the trimmed V and J ends, which lost 3 bases and 6 bases, there was a span of 16 bases. Germline V gene sequence: CDR1 SGHRS, CDR2 YFSETQ. The CDR3 loop is CASSWGTQQSNEQFF. CDR3 sequence (DNA): TGCGCCAGCAGCTGGGGGACTCAGCAGTCCAATGAGCAGTTCTTC.

The gene calls are TRBV19 and TRBJ1-5; 7 bases align to TRBD1. This CDR3 region has 17 residues. V gave up 5 bases and J gave up 4 bases; unmatched junction bases: 14. The germline V gene encodes CDR1 LNHDA and CDR2 SQIVND (reference sequence). CDR3 region: CASSFLRGQYPNQPQHF. The CDR3 DNA reads TGTGCCAGTAGTTTCCTCCGGGGACAGTACCCAAATCAGCCCCAGCATTTT. The variable domain in full, completed from reference TRBV19 and TRBJ1-5, reads DGGITQSPKYLFRKEGQNVTLSCEQNLNHDAMYWYRQDPGQGLRLIYYSQIVNDFQKGDIAEGYSVSREKKESFPLTVTSAQKNPTAFYLCASSFLRGQYPNQPQHFGDGTRLSIL.